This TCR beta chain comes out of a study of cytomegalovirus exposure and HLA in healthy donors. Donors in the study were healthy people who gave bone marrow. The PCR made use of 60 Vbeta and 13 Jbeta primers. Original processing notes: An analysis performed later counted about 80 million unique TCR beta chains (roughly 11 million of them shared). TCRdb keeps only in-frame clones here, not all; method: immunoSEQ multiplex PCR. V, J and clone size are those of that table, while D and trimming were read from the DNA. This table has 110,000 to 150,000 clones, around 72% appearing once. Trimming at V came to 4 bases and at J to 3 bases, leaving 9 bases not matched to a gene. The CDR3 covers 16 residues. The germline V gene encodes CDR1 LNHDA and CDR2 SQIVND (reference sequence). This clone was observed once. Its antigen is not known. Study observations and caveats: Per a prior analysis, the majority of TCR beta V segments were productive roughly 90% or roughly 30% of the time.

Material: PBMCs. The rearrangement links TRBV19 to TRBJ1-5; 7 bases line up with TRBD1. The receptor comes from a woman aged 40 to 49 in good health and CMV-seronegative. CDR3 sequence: CASSTSTGLINQPQHF. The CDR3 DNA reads TGTGCCAGTAGTACCTCGACAGGGTTAATCAATCAGCCCCAGCATTTT. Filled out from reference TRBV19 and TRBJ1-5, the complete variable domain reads DGGITQSPKYLFRKEGQNVTLSCEQNLNHDAMYWYRQDPGQGLRLIYYSQIVNDFQKGDIAEGYSVSREKKESFPLTVTSAQKNPTAFYLCASSTSTGLINQPQHFGDGTRLSIL.